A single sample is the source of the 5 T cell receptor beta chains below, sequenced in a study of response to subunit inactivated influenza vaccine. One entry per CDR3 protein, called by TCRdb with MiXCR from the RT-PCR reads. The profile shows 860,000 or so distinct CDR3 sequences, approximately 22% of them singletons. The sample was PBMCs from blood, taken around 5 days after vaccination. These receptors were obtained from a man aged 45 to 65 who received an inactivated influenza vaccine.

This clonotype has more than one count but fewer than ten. The CDR3 DNA is TGCAGTGCTAACGATGTGGGACTAGCGGGGGGCACAGATACGCAGTATTTT. Encoded protein: CSANDVGLAGGTDTQYF. This chain uses TRBV20-1 with TRBJ2-3; 14 bases are shared with TRBD2. V shed 4 bases and J 1 base; nucleotides not matched to a gene: 7. Germline V CDR1 and CDR2: DFQATT, SNEGSKA (reference sequence). The CDR3 contains 17 residues.

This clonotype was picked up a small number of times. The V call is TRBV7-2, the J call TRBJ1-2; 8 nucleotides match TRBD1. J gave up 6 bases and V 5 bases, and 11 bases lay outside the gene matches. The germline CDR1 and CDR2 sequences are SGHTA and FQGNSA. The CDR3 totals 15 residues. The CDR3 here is CASSLLGQGGNGYTF. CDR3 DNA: TGTGCCAGCAGCCTACTCGGACAGGGAGGGAATGGCTACACCTTC.

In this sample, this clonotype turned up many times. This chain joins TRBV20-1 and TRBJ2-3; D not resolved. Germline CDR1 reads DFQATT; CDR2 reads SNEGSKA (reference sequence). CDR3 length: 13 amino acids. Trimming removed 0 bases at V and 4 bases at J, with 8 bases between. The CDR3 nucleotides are TGCAGTGCTAGAGACCGCCCCTCAGATACGCAGTATTTT. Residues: CSARDRPSDTQYF.

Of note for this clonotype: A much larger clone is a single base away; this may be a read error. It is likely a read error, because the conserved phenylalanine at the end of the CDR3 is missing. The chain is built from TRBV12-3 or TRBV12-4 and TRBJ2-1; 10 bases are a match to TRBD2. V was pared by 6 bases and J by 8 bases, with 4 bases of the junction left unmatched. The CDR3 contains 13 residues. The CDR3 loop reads CASRPAGGHEQFS. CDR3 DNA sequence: TGTGCCAGCAGGCCAGCGGGGGGGCATGAGCAGTTCTCC.

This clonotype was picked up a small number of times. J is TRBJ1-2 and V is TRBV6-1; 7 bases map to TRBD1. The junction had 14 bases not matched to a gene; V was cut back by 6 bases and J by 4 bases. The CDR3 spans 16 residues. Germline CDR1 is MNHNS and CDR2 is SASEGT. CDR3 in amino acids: CASSPGPPGGGYGYTF. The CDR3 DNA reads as TGTGCCAGCAGCCCGGGACCCCCAGGGGGAGGCTATGGCTACACCTTC.